The 10 T cell receptor beta chains presented below share a single source sample, sequenced in a study of metastatic and nonmetastatic thyroid tumors. TCRdb re-processed the PCR reads through MiXCR. The sample holds about 38,000 clones, about 27% seen once. All patients were untreated before thyroid surgery. The sample was blood. Receptors were obtained from a male donor with papillary thyroid cancer or a benign thyroid nodule (not recorded which). Some clones in this sample may be carry-over from other donors' samples.

This clone is termed medium-sized. The chain links TRBV6-2 or TRBV6-3 to TRBJ2-7; TRBD2 aligns across 13 bases. After removal of 6 bases from V and 5 bases from J, the junction contained 4 bases not matched to a gene. From germline, CDR1 is MNHEY and CDR2 SVGEGT. The length of the CDR3 is 14 residues. CDR3: CASRGTSGTNEQYF. In DNA form, the CDR3 reads TGTGCCAGCAGGGGGACTAGCGGGACTAACGAGCAGTACTTC.

In this sample, this clone turned up many times. The gene calls are TRBV5-6 and TRBJ2-1, with 9 positions matching TRBD1. The trim removed 2 bases at V and 6 bases at J, leaving 6 bases unmatched. The CDR3 runs 15 residues. Germline values: CDR1 SGHDT, CDR2 YYEEEE. CDR3 DNA: TGTGCCAGCAGCTTTTTTGGGGGACAGGGCAATGAGCAGTTCTTC. Protein: CASSFFGGQGNEQFF.

This clone was detected ten times or more. The chain carries TRBV20-1 and TRBJ2-7, with TRBD1 matching over 10 bases. The germline V gene encodes CDR1 DFQATT and CDR2 SNEGSKA (reference sequence). The length of the CDR3 is 14 residues. J gave up 1 base and V 3 bases, and 3 bases lay outside the gene matches. CDR3 in amino acids: CSARDRGLSYEQYF. The CDR3 DNA sequence: TGCAGTGCTAGGGACAGGGGGTTGTCCTACGAGCAGTACTTC.

In its sample, this clone was seen many times. This chain connects TRBV6-1 to TRBJ2-1; unclear D gene. Germline V gives CDR1 MNHNS, CDR2 SASEGT. Trimming removed 2 bases from V and 8 bases from J, with 16 bases in between. This CDR3 region has 15 residues. The CDR3 nucleotides are TGTGCCAGCAGTGAACTCGAGGCTGATGCCTATGAGCAGTTCTTC. As protein: CASSELEADAYEQFF.

The sample holds many counts of this clone. CDR3 loop: CASGRGLAMETQYF. The CDR3 DNA reads as TGTGCTAGTGGTCGGGGACTAGCGATGGAGACCCAGTACTTC. J is TRBJ2-5 and V is TRBV12-5, with TRBD2 identical over 10 bases. Germline V gene data show CDR1 as LGHNT and CDR2 as FRNRAP. Trimming cost V 5 bases and J 5 bases; bases outside gene matches: 5. The CDR3 runs 14 residues.

CDR3 region: CASSYLSTSGSYEQYF. In DNA, the CDR3 is TGTGCCAGCAGTTACCTTTCGACTAGCGGGTCCTACGAGCAGTACTTC. V and J are TRBV6-2 or TRBV6-3 and TRBJ2-7; 10 bases align to TRBD2. The CDR3 loop spans 16 amino acids. V gave up 2 bases and J gave up 1 base; unmatched junction bases: 5. From germline, CDR1 is MNHEY and CDR2 SVGEGT.

This clone was counted only a few times. V gene TRBV6-1 combines with J gene TRBJ2-3; unclear D gene. Trimming shortened V by 3 bases and J by 6 bases, and 10 bases separated the two germline ends. The V gene's germline CDR1 is MNHNS and CDR2 SASEGT. The CDR3 totals 13 residues. The CDR3 region is CASSEAPYDTQYF. As DNA, the CDR3 is TGTGCCAGCAGTGAGGCGCCCTATGATACGCAGTATTTT.

This chain joins TRBV20-1 and TRBJ1-1; the match to TRBD1 covers 9 bases. The CDR3 covers 15 residues. The germline V gene encodes CDR1 DFQATT and CDR2 SNEGSKA (reference sequence). The V gene end was trimmed by 0 bases and the J gene end by 7 bases; junction bases not matched to a gene: 9. CDR3 bases: TGCAGTGCTAGAGATAGCGGACAGGGGAGGTATGAAGCTTTCTTT. This encodes CSARDSGQGRYEAFF.

The chain is built from TRBV18 and TRBJ2-7, with a weak D call TRBD2 (7 bases). The CDR3 covers 17 residues. Germline CDR1 and CDR2: KGHSH and LQKENI. Deletions cut 6 bases from V and 0 bases from J, with 21 bases between. This CDR3 reads CASSREKGGGSSYEQYF. CDR3 bases: TGTGCCAGCTCCCGAGAAAAAGGGGGAGGGTCCTCCTACGAGCAGTACTTC.

By frequency in the sample, this clone is medium-sized. The rearrangement uses TRBV7-8 and TRBJ2-2, with 11 bases lining up with TRBD2. J lost 6 bases, V lost 4 bases, and 7 bases had no gene match. The CDR3 contains 16 residues. Germline CDR1 and CDR2: SGHVS and FQNEAQ. CDR3 DNA sequence: TGTGCCAGCAGCTCTACTAGCGGGAGAAGTCCCGGGGAGCTGTTTTTT. Protein product: CASSSTSGRSPGELFF.